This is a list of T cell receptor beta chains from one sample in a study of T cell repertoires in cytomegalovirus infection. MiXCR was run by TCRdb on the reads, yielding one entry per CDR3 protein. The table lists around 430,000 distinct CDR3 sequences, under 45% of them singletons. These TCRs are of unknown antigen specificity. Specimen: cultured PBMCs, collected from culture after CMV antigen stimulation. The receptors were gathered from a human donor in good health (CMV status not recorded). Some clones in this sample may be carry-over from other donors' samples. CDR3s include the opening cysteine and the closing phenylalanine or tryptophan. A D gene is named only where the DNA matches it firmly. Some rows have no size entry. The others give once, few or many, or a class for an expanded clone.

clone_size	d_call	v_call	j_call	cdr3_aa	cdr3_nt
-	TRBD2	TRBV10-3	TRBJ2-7	CAISESVWTSDYEQYF	TGTGCCATCAGTGAATCGGTCTGGACTAGCGACTACGAGCAGTACTTC
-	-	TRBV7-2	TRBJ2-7	CASSVARDSYKQYF	TGTGCCAGCAGTGTGGCGCGGGACTCCTACAAGCAGTACTTC
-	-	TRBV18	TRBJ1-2	CASSRSAGTFYGYTF	TGTGCCAGCTCACGGTCGGCAGGGACCTTTTATGGCTACACCTTC
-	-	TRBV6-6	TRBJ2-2	CASSPQGPTNTGELFF	TGTGCCAGCAGTCCCCAAGGCCCGACGAACACCGGGGAGCTGTTTTTT
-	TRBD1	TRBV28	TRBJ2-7	CASSLFNRGRTYEQYF	TGTGCCAGCAGTTTATTCAACAGGGGAAGGACCTACGAGCAGTACTTC
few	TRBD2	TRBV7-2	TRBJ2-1	CASSPRGLAGTRGEQFF	TGTGCCAGCAGCCCGCGGGGACTAGCGGGGACAAGAGGTGAGCAGTTCTTC
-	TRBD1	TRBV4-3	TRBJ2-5	CASSQATGPGETQYF	TGCGCCAGCAGCCAGGCGACAGGGCCCGGCGAGACCCAGTACTTC
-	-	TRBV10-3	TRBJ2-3	CAISEGVSTDTQYF	TGTGCCATCAGTGAGGGGGTGAGCACAGATACGCAGTATTTT
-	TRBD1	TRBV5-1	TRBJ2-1	CASTGTVSNEQFF	TGCGCCAGCACCGGGACAGTGTCCAATGAGCAGTTCTTC
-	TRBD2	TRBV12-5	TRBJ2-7	CASGFSGTSDSYEQYF	TGTGCTAGTGGTTTCTCCGGGACTAGCGACTCCTACGAGCAGTACTTC
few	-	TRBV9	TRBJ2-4	CASSVDIAKNIQYF	TGTGCCAGCAGCGTCGACATAGCCAAAAACATTCAGTACTTC
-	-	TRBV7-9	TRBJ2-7	CASSLGGYNEQYF	TGTGCCAGCAGCTTAGGAGGGTATAACGAGCAGTACTTC
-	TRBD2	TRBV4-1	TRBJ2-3	CASSQLAGGPSDTQYF	TGCGCCAGCAGCCAACTAGCGGGAGGGCCGTCGGATACGCAGTATTTT
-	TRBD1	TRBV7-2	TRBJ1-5	CASSSTGVGSNQPQHF	TGTGCCAGCAGCTCCACAGGGGTTGGTAGCAATCAGCCCCAGCATTTT
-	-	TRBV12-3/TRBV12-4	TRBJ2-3	CASKASQTDTQYF	TGTGCCAGCAAGGCTTCACAAACAGATACGCAGTATTTT
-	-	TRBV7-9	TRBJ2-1	CASSLVGRGFGSSYNEQFF	TGTGCCAGCAGCTTAGTAGGCAGGGGGTTCGGGAGCTCCTACAATGAGCAGTTCTTC
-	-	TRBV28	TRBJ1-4	CASSSRGWVEKLFF	TGTGCCAGCAGTTCGAGGGGGTGGGTTGAAAAACTGTTTTTT
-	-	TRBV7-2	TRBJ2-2	CASGMGTANTGELFF	TGTGCCAGCGGTATGGGGACCGCGAACACCGGGGAGCTGTTTTTT
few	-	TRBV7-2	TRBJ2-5	CASSLAGLRETQYF	TGTGCCAGCAGCTTAGCGGGGCTACGGGAGACCCAGTACTTC
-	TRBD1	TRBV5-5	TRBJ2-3	CASGRTGDIYTQYF	TGTGCCAGCGGACGGACAGGGGATATCTATACGCAGTATTTT
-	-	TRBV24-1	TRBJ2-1	CATRGGGHNEQFF	TGTGCCACCAGGGGCGGGGGCCACAATGAGCAGTTCTTC
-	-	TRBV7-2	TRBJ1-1	CASTLGGGLNSEAFF	TGTGCCAGCACATTGGGGGGCGGATTGAACTCTGAAGCTTTCTTT
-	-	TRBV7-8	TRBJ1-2	CASSLAPSVGGGGYTF	TGTGCCAGCAGCTTAGCCCCCTCCGTGGGCGGTGGTGGCTACACCTTC
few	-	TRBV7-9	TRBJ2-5	CASSLYGGKGETQYF	TGTGCCAGCAGCTTATACGGGGGAAAGGGAGAGACCCAGTACTTC
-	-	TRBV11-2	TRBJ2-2	CASSAQGFTGELFF	TGTGCCAGCAGCGCCCAGGGTTTCACCGGGGAGCTGTTTTTT
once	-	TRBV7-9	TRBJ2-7	CASSSQTFYEQYF	TGTGCCAGCAGCTCACAAACATTCTACGAGCAGTACTTC
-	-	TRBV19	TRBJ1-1	CASILGSEAFF	TGTGCCAGTATACTGGGCTCTGAAGCTTTCTTT
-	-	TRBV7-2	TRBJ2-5	CASSFSGVRGETQYF	TGTGCCAGCAGCTTCTCAGGGGTCAGGGGAGAGACCCAGTACTTC
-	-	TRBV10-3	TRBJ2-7	CATSDGPQTSEQYF	TGTGCCACCTCCGACGGACCTCAGACCAGCGAGCAGTACTTC
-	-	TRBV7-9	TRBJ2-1	CASRGWMDNEQFF	TGTGCCAGCAGGGGATGGATGGACAATGAGCAGTTCTTC
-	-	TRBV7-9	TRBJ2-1	CASSLGVRQGEFF	TGTGCCAGCAGCTTAGGGGTACGGCAGGGTGAGTTCTTC
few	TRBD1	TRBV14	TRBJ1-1	CASSPWTGRGEAFF	TGTGCCAGCAGCCCATGGACAGGGAGGGGTGAAGCTTTCTTT
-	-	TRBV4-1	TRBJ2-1	CASSQVVRRDEQFF	TGCGCCAGCAGCCAAGTAGTAAGGAGGGATGAGCAGTTCTTC
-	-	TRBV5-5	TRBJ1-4	CASSSRGGGSNEKLFF	TGTGCCAGCAGCTCCCGCGGAGGGGGTTCTAATGAAAAACTGTTTTTT
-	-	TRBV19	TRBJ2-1	CASSIGRGEEQFF	TGTGCCAGTAGTATCGGGCGGGGTGAGGAGCAGTTCTTC
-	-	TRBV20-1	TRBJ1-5	CSAAGISNQPQHF	TGCAGTGCAGCAGGGATCAGCAATCAGCCCCAGCATTTT
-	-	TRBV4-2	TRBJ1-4	CASSLRVATNEKLFF	TGTGCCAGCAGCCTGCGGGTAGCAACTAATGAAAAACTGTTTTTT
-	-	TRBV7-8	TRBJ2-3	CASSPLRVRTGDTQYF	TGTGCCAGCAGCCCGCTTCGGGTCCGGACGGGAGATACGCAGTATTTT
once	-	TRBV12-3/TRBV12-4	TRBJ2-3	CASSSRVLRGTDTQYF	TGTGCCAGCAGTTCCAGGGTTCTAAGAGGCACAGATACGCAGTATTTT
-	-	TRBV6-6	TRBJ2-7	CASIRGPYEQYF	TGTGCCAGCATTAGAGGGCCCTACGAGCAGTACTTC
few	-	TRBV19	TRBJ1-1	CASSIGTENTEAFF	TGTGCCAGTAGTATAGGTACAGAGAACACTGAAGCTTTCTTT
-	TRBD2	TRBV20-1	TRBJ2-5	CSARGLTGTSGRGSETQYF	TGCAGTGCTAGAGGGCTAACCGGGACTAGCGGGAGAGGTAGTGAGACCCAGTACTTC
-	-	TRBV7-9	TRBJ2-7	CASSLDLYPYEQYF	TGTGCCAGCAGCTTAGATTTATACCCCTACGAGCAGTACTTC
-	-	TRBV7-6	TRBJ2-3	CTSSLVRGADTDTQYF	TGTACCAGCAGCTTAGTACGGGGGGCGGATACAGATACGCAGTATTTT
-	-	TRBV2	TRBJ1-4	CASSEGPENEKLFF	TGTGCCAGCAGTGAAGGGCCGGAGAATGAAAAACTGTTTTTT
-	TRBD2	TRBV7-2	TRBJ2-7	CASSSPGTTLYEQYF	TGTGCCAGCAGCTCGCCCGGGACTACCCTATACGAGCAGTACTTC
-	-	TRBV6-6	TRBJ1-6	CASSFPPDRRVHSPLHF	TGTGCCAGCAGTTTCCCACCTGACAGGCGAGTCCATTCACCCCTCCACTTT
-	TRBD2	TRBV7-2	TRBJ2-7	CASSSQTGGVRYEQYF	TGTGCCAGCAGCTCCCAGACGGGGGGGGTGCGCTACGAGCAGTACTTC
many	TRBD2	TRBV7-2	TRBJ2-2	CASSLTSGGELFF	TGTGCCAGCAGCCTAACTAGCGGCGGGGAGCTGTTTTTT
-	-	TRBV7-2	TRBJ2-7	CASSSPLDSSYEQYF	TGTGCCAGCAGCTCCCCCCTGGACAGCTCCTACGAGCAGTACTTC
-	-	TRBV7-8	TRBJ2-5	CASSTGQIGAQYF	TGTGCCAGCAGCACGGGACAAATAGGAGCCCAGTACTTC
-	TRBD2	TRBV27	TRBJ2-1	CASSLRVREAYNEQFF	TGTGCCAGCAGTTTAAGGGTACGGGAGGCCTACAATGAGCAGTTCTTC
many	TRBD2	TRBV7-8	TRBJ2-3	CASSSRLASTDTQYF	TGTGCCAGCAGCTCCCGACTAGCGAGCACAGATACGCAGTATTTT
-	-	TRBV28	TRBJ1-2	CASSLVGVVVGYTF	TGTGCCAGCAGTTTAGTGGGAGTTGTTGTCGGCTACACCTTC
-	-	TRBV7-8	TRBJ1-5	CASSSRRDPGGPQHF	TGTGCCAGCAGCTCCAGGAGGGACCCCGGGGGGCCCCAGCATTTT
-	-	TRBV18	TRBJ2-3	CASSPRADTDTQYF	TGTGCCAGCAGCCCCCGAGCGGACACAGATACGCAGTATTTT
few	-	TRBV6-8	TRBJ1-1	CASSYEVGSEAFF	TGTGCCAGCAGTTACGAGGTTGGCAGTGAAGCTTTCTTT
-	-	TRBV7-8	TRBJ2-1	CASSLVESVDNEQFF	TGTGCCAGCAGCTTAGTGGAGAGCGTTGACAATGAGCAGTTCTTC
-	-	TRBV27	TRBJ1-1	CASSLFGSSEAFF	TGTGCCAGCAGTTTATTCGGGAGTTCTGAAGCTTTCTTT